A selection of T cell receptor beta chains follows, all from one sample in a study of blood T cells in healthy people across ages. Each CDR3 protein gets one entry after TCRdb re-called the 5' RACE reads with MiXCR. The sample shows about 830,000 distinct CDR3 sequences, about 59% of them seen only once. The sample consisted of blood. These receptors originate from a man under 40 in good health. CDR3s include the opening cysteine and the closing phenylalanine or tryptophan. The order of the fields is clone size, D gene, J gene, CDR3 length, V gene, CDR3 protein, CDR3 DNA. The D gene is left open where the match is weak. Not all rows give a size; the values are once, few, many and, for expanded clones, a class.

>NA|NA|TRBJ2-5|14|TRBV28
CASSPPGGLETQYF
TGTGCCAGCAGCCCTCCCGGGGGTTTGGAGACCCAGTACTTC
>NA|NA|TRBJ2-7|14|TRBV12-3/TRBV12-4
CASSWGHSAYEQYF
TGTGCCAGCAGTTGGGGACACTCTGCCTACGAGCAGTACTTC
>NA|NA|TRBJ2-3|18|TRBV25-1
CASSEEIMGGPYTDTQYF
TGTGCCAGCAGTGAAGAGATTATGGGGGGGCCCTACACAGATACGCAGTATTTT
>NA|TRBD2|TRBJ2-5|11|TRBV11-1
CAGSSSGDPYF
TGTGCCGGCAGCTCCAGCGGGGATCCGTACTTC
>few|NA|TRBJ2-3|15|TRBV9
CASSVSSVRTDTQYF
TGTGCCAGCAGCGTAAGCAGCGTTAGAACAGATACGCAGTATTTT
>NA|NA|TRBJ2-5|15|TRBV3-1
CASSRTGNVQETQYF
TGTGCCAGCAGCCGTACAGGGAATGTACAAGAGACCCAGTACTTC
>NA|TRBD2|TRBJ2-5|15|TRBV20-1
CSARAQRGIQETQYF
TGCAGTGCTAGAGCGCAGCGGGGGATCCAAGAGACCCAGTACTTC
>NA|NA|TRBJ1-1|13|TRBV29-1
CSVEIGGNTEAFF
TGCAGCGTCGAGATTGGGGGGAACACTGAAGCTTTCTTT
>NA|TRBD1|TRBJ1-5|15|TRBV12-3/TRBV12-4
CVSRADRGEVQPQHF
TGTGTCAGCAGGGCGGACAGGGGAGAGGTTCAGCCCCAGCATTTT
>NA|NA|TRBJ1-1|12|TRBV20-1
CSARHRNTEAFF
TGCAGTGCCAGGCACAGAAACACTGAAGCTTTCTTT
>few|TRBD1|TRBJ1-2|12|TRBV29-1
CSVLPGQGVYTF
TGCAGCGTCTTACCGGGACAGGGAGTCTACACCTTC
>NA|TRBD1|TRBJ2-5|17|TRBV13
CASSLAGTGLIQETQYF
TGTGCCAGCAGCTTAGCGGGGACAGGGCTTATCCAAGAGACCCAGTACTTC
>few|NA|TRBJ2-1|14|TRBV29-1
CSVADRGGDNEQFF
TGCAGCGTTGCAGACAGGGGAGGGGACAATGAGCAGTTCTTC
>NA|NA|TRBJ1-2|15|TRBV5-1
CASSPGRAGDYGYTF
TGCGCCAGCAGCCCGGGAAGGGCAGGGGATTACGGCTACACCTTC
>NA|TRBD1|TRBJ1-6|15|TRBV7-2
CASSSPAGGPEPLHF
TGTGCCAGCAGCTCCCCTGCAGGGGGACCTGAGCCCCTCCACTTT
>NA|NA|TRBJ2-6|15|TRBV7-2
CASSRSFSGANVLTF
TGTGCCAGCAGCCGAAGTTTCTCTGGGGCCAACGTCCTGACTTTC
>few|NA|TRBJ2-5|11|TRBV7-9
CVSSWVETQYF
TGTGTCAGCAGTTGGGTAGAGACCCAGTACTTC
>NA|NA|TRBJ2-1|13|TRBV12-3/TRBV12-4
CASTETDDNEQFF
TGTGCCAGTACCGAGACAGACGACAATGAGCAGTTCTTC
>few|TRBD2|TRBJ2-3|15|TRBV7-9
CASSKIAGGTDTQYF
TGTGCCAGCAGCAAAATAGCGGGGGGCACAGATACGCAGTATTTT
>few|NA|TRBJ2-1|17|TRBV12-3/TRBV12-4
CASSLAPWRAPNDEQFF
TGTGCCAGCAGTTTAGCCCCTTGGAGGGCCCCGAATGATGAGCAGTTCTTC
>NA|NA|TRBJ2-5|12|TRBV6-2/TRBV6-3
CASGTFQGTQYF
TGTGCCAGCGGGACTTTCCAGGGGACCCAGTACTTC
>NA|NA|TRBJ1-5|13|TRBV6-6
CASNRLSNQPQHF
TGTGCCAGCAATAGACTTAGCAATCAGCCCCAGCATTTT
>NA|NA|TRBJ2-7|13|TRBV29-1
CSVEPPGGYEQYF
TGCAGCGTTGAGCCCCCCGGGGGTTACGAGCAGTACTTC
>NA|TRBD1|TRBJ1-2|16|TRBV27
CASSLSTGNVGYGYTF
TGTGCCAGCAGTTTATCGACAGGGAATGTCGGCTATGGCTACACCTTC
>NA|NA|TRBJ2-7|18|TRBV28
CASSPDATGSFIAYEQYF
TGTGCCAGCAGTCCTGACGCAACCGGGTCTTTCATTGCCTACGAGCAGTACTTC
>NA|TRBD2|TRBJ2-3|14|TRBV20-1
CSAKSGGNTDTQYF
TGCAGTGCTAAGAGCGGGGGAAACACAGATACGCAGTATTTT
>NA|NA|TRBJ2-3|16|TRBV2
CASSLLRGAGTDTQYF
TGTGCCAGCAGCCTCCTGAGGGGGGCTGGCACAGATACGCAGTATTTT
>many|TRBD1|TRBJ1-1|16|TRBV7-8
CASSLVGGTGRTEAFF
TGTGCCAGCAGCTTAGTAGGGGGGACAGGGCGGACTGAAGCTTTCTTT
>NA|NA|TRBJ2-5|13|TRBV4-3
CASSHGLGETQYF
TGCGCCAGCAGCCACGGATTGGGAGAGACCCAGTACTTC
>once|NA|TRBJ2-1|16|TRBV4-1
CASSSGPGLAHNEQFF
TGCGCCAGCAGCTCCGGGCCCGGCCTAGCCCACAATGAGCAGTTCTTC
>NA|NA|TRBJ1-5|14|TRBV3-1
CASSAVRGDQPQHF
TGTGCCAGCAGCGCGGTTAGGGGGGATCAGCCCCAGCATTTT
>NA|NA|TRBJ2-3|12|TRBV7-6
CASSWQGDTQYF
TGTGCCAGCAGCTGGCAGGGGGATACGCAGTATTTT
>NA|NA|TRBJ2-1|15|TRBV9
CASSVEEGLYNEQFF
TGTGCCAGCAGCGTAGAAGAGGGGTTATACAATGAGCAGTTCTTC
>NA|NA|TRBJ2-7|13|TRBV12-3/TRBV12-4
CASAIRDSGEQYF
TGTGCCAGCGCAATTAGGGATTCTGGCGAGCAGTACTTC
>once|NA|TRBJ1-2|15|TRBV6-4
CASSTTGMRRDGYTF
TGTGCCAGCAGTACAACAGGGATGAGGAGGGATGGCTACACCTTC
>NA|TRBD2|TRBJ2-5|13|TRBV10-3
CAISQAGEETQYF
TGTGCCATCAGTCAAGCGGGGGAAGAGACCCAGTACTTC
>NA|NA|TRBJ2-5|15|TRBV5-1
CASSLRQGLEETQYF
TGCGCCAGCAGCTTGCGTCAGGGGCTAGAAGAGACCCAGTACTTC
>few|NA|TRBJ2-7|15|TRBV9
CASSAREVSSYEQYF
TGTGCCAGCAGCGCGAGGGAAGTAAGCTCCTACGAGCAGTACTTC
>NA|TRBD1|TRBJ2-5|15|TRBV5-1
CASSFRGQAQETQYF
TGCGCCAGCAGCTTCAGGGGACAGGCGCAAGAGACCCAGTACTTC
>NA|NA|TRBJ2-5|14|TRBV14
CASSTDLQGREQYF
TGTGCCAGCAGCACCGATTTACAGGGTCGTGAGCAGTACTTC
>NA|NA|TRBJ2-5|14|TRBV28
CASTLPQGPSEQYF
TGTGCCAGCACTCTCCCGCAGGGACCTTCGGAGCAGTACTTC
>NA|TRBD2|TRBJ2-1|15|TRBV7-2
CASSASGGGYNEQFF
TGTGCCAGCAGCGCGAGCGGGGGTGGCTACAATGAGCAGTTCTTC
>NA|TRBD1|TRBJ2-1|14|TRBV5-1
CASQIGTAYNEQFF
TGCGCCAGCCAGATCGGGACAGCTTACAATGAGCAGTTCTTC
>NA|TRBD1|TRBJ2-3|13|TRBV5-8
CASSRQGSDTQYF
TGTGCCAGCAGCCGACAGGGGTCAGATACGCAGTATTTT
>NA|TRBD2|TRBJ2-3|17|TRBV29-1
CSATRTSGGDHADTQYF
TGCAGCGCCACCAGGACTAGCGGGGGGGACCATGCAGATACGCAGTATTTT
>few|TRBD2|TRBJ2-3|14|TRBV28
CASSLGRGVDTQYF
TGTGCCAGCAGTCTCGGGCGGGGGGTAGATACGCAGTATTTT
>few|TRBD2|TRBJ2-2|16|TRBV5-1
CASSSPSGPNTGELFF
TGCGCCAGCAGCTCACCTAGCGGGCCCAACACCGGGGAGCTGTTTTTT
>NA|TRBD2|TRBJ2-1|16|TRBV5-4
CASSPRSGRSYSEQFF
TGTGCCAGCAGCCCACGTAGCGGGCGCTCCTACAGTGAGCAGTTCTTC
>NA|NA|TRBJ1-4|16|TRBV4-1
CACSQVYDVRNEKLFF
TGCGCCTGCAGCCAAGTCTACGACGTTCGGAATGAAAAACTGTTTTTT
>NA|TRBD2|TRBJ2-7|14|TRBV6-1
CASSSGGPTYEQYF
TGTGCCAGCAGTAGCGGGGGGCCAACCTACGAGCAGTACTTC
>NA|NA|TRBJ2-1|13|TRBV12-3/TRBV12-4
CASSSGFYNEQFF
TGTGCCAGCAGTTCCGGGTTCTACAATGAGCAGTTCTTC
>NA|TRBD2|TRBJ2-1|15|TRBV6-5
CASSSGLAGGNEQFF
TGTGCCAGCAGCTCGGGACTAGCGGGGGGCAATGAGCAGTTCTTC
>NA|TRBD2|TRBJ2-7|17|TRBV18
CASSPRLAGVSSYEQYF
TGTGCCAGCTCACCACGGCTAGCGGGGGTCAGCTCCTACGAGCAGTACTTC
>NA|NA|TRBJ2-1|15|TRBV19
CASSMTTGRYNEQFF
TGTGCCAGTAGTATGACGACGGGGAGATACAATGAGCAGTTCTTC
>once|TRBD2|TRBJ2-4|12|TRBV20-1
CSALRGGNEQYF
TGCAGTGCTCTCCGGGGGGGCAATGAGCAGTACTTC
>few|NA|TRBJ2-4|13|TRBV2
CASGVGAKNIQYF
TGTGCCAGCGGCGTAGGGGCCAAAAACATTCAGTACTTC
>NA|TRBD2|TRBJ2-3|20|TRBV4-3
CASSQGPFRASGGDTDTQYF
TGCGCCAGCAGCCAAGGTCCCTTTCGGGCTAGCGGGGGGGACACAGATACGCAGTATTTT
>NA|NA|TRBJ1-5|15|TRBV19
CAGSIVGDTWQPQHF
TGTGCCGGTAGTATAGTAGGGGACACCTGGCAGCCCCAGCATTTT